The 22 T cell receptor beta chains presented below share a single source sample, sequenced in a study of vaccination and CD4 T cells after COVID-19. Their cognate antigens are unknown. Sequencing of cultured CD4+ T cell DNA used the Oncomine TCR Beta short-read assay. TCRdb itself ran the PCR reads through MiXCR, one entry per CDR3 protein. There are tens of thousands of distinct CDR3 sequences in the sample; about 40% occur only once, and under 13% lies in the top ten. The treatment is: approximately nine-day PBMC culture with coronavirus spike peptide pools or control peptides (ViraFEST assay). The sample comprised CD4+ T cells from blood, cultured in vitro. The source of these receptors is a human donor who had recovered from COVID-19.

The chain links TRBV27 to TRBJ1-6; D not certain. In germline, CDR1 is MNHEY, CDR2 SMNVEV (reference sequence). V was trimmed by 6 bases and J by 9 bases, leaving 9 bases between them. The CDR3 runs 12 residues. DNA for the CDR3: TGTGCCAGCAGCGAAACTTTTTCACCCCTCCACTTT. Translation: CASSETFSPLHF.

CDR3 sequence (DNA): TGCGCCAGCAGCCAAGATCAGGGGGGGGGAAGCAATCAGCCCCAGCATTTT. It encodes CASSQDQGGGSNQPQHF. The gene calls are TRBV4-1 and TRBJ1-5; TRBD1 matches at 7 bases. The V and J ends lost 0 bases and 1 base, in that order; junction bases with no gene match: 6. Germline V gene lookup returns CDR1 MGHRA and CDR2 YSYEKL. The CDR3 extends over 17 amino acids.

The sample holds a few counts of this clonotype. This chain connects TRBV20-1 to TRBJ2-3, with D tentatively TRBD1 or TRBD2 (6 bases each). The CDR3 totals 14 residues. Germline CDR1 reads DFQATT; CDR2 reads SNEGSKA (reference sequence). V lost 5 bases and J 4 bases, leaving 16 bases between the germline ends. The CDR3 spells CSASRGASADTQYF. CDR3 sequence (DNA): TGCAGTGCTTCAAGGGGGGCCTCTGCAGATACGCAGTATTTT.

The chain recombines TRBV19 with TRBJ2-2, with D perhaps TRBD2 (6 bases). Germline V gene lookup returns CDR1 LNHDA and CDR2 SQIVND (reference sequence). The length of the CDR3 is 15 residues. Between the trimmed V and J ends, which lost 3 bases and 5 bases, there was a span of 13 bases. The CDR3 DNA sequence: TGTGCCAGTAGTATTGCGGGGAGAAATACCGGGGAGCTGTTTTTT. Protein sequence: CASSIAGRNTGELFF.

The gene calls are TRBV12-3 or TRBV12-4 and TRBJ1-2, with D hard to call. The CDR3 totals 14 residues. V was trimmed by 6 bases and J by 5 bases, leaving 16 bases between them. The CDR3 region is CASSPWAQPYGYTF. The CDR3 nucleotides are TGTGCCAGCAGCCCCTGGGCGCAGCCGTATGGCTACACCTTC.

The sample holds a few counts of this clonotype. The gene calls are TRBV2 and TRBJ1-6; 11 bases are a match to TRBD1. V shed 7 bases and J 6 bases; nucleotides not matched to a gene: 5. This CDR3 region has 15 residues. Germline V gives CDR1 SNHLY, CDR2 FYNNEI. The CDR3 here is CASIKDRGLNSPLHF. The DNA for the CDR3 is TGTGCCAGCATCAAGGACAGGGGGCTTAATTCACCCCTCCACTTT.

This clonotype was detected a few times. The chain recombines TRBV28 with TRBJ2-2; 7 nucleotides line up with TRBD1. CDR1 and CDR2 (germline): MDHEN, SYDVKM. V lost 6 bases to trimming and J lost 6 bases; unmatched junction nucleotides: 1. The CDR3 has 12 residues. In DNA, the CDR3 is TGTGCCAGCAGCGACAGGGCCGGGGAGCTGTTTTTT. Translated: CASSDRAGELFF. Combining the CDR3 with reference TRBV28 and TRBJ2-2 gives the whole variable domain DVKVTQSSRYLVKRTGEKVFLECVQDMDHENMFWYRQDPGLGLRLIYFSYDVKMKEKGDIPEGYSVSREKKERFSLILESASTNQTSMYLCASSDRAGELFFGEGSRLTVL.

The chain employs TRBV4-3 and TRBJ1-1; TRBD1 matches 7 bases. CDR3 length equals 17 residues. Losses at the gene ends were 0 bases for V and 2 bases for J; bases not matched to a gene: 9. Germline CDR1 and CDR2: LGHNA and YSLEER. CDR3 protein: CASSQDRLQGPNTEAFF. CDR3 nucleotides: TGCGCCAGCAGCCAAGATCGTTTACAGGGGCCCAACACTGAAGCTTTCTTT.

The CDR3: CASSYLNRASNQPQHF. The CDR3 nucleotides read TGTGCCAGCAGTTACCTCAACAGGGCGAGCAATCAGCCCCAGCATTTT. The rearrangement joins TRBV6-5 to TRBJ1-5; a weak D match, TRBD1 (6 bases). The V gene lost 2 bases and the J gene lost 1 base, with 12 bases spanning the gap. There are 16 residues in the CDR3. The germline V gene encodes CDR1 MNHEY and CDR2 SVGAGI.

The V gene is TRBV6-2 or TRBV6-3, the J gene TRBJ2-1, with 9 positions matching TRBD2. V lost 6 bases and J lost 4; bases outside the gene matches: 7. The CDR3 runs to 15 residues. Germline V gene lookup returns CDR1 MNHEY and CDR2 SVGEGT. The chain's CDR3 is CASSPLAGGYNEQFF. In DNA form, the CDR3 reads TGTGCCAGCAGCCCCTTGGCGGGGGGGTACAATGAGCAGTTCTTC.

A few counts support this clonotype. This chain links TRBV2 with TRBJ2-7, with 8 bases lining up with TRBD1. The CDR3 contains 13 residues. V shed 4 bases and J 7 bases; nucleotides not matched to a gene: 6. CDR1 is SNHLY and CDR2 is FYNNEI in the germline V gene. The CDR3 loop reads CASSGGRGQEQYF. The CDR3 region has the DNA TGTGCCAGCAGTGGTGGCAGGGGGCAAGAGCAGTACTTC.

As DNA, the CDR3 is TGTGCCAGCAGCAAAGGATTTACGGGGGGGTATGGCTACACCTTC. Its translation: CASSKGFTGGYGYTF. The rearrangement joins TRBV21-1 to TRBJ1-2; the table calls TRBD1, which could not be checked here. TRBV21-1 is described as a pseudogene. The CDR3 is 15 amino acids.

This chain uses TRBV15 with TRBJ2-7; 11 bases fit TRBD2. The CDR3 is made up of 16 amino acids. The germline gives CDR1 LNHNV, CDR2 YYDKDF (reference sequence). V was clipped by 4 bases and J by 1 base; unmatched bases: 6. The CDR3 DNA is TGTGCCACCAGCAACCCCCTAGCGGGGGGATCCTACGAGCAGTACTTC. Encoded protein: CATSNPLAGGSYEQYF.

The chain employs TRBV4-1 and TRBJ1-1; D not resolved. V dropped 1 base and J dropped 1 base, with 10 bases sitting between them. This CDR3 has 15 amino acids. Germline CDR1 reads MGHRA; CDR2 reads YSYEKL. CDR3 bases: TGCGCCAGCAGCCAAGCAGACCTCAGGAACACTGAAGCTTTCTTT. Translated: CASSQADLRNTEAFF.

V usage is TRBV6-5 and J usage is TRBJ2-3, with 9 bases fitting TRBD2. Looked up from germline, CDR1 is MNHEY and CDR2 is SVGAGI. CDR3 length: 17 amino acids. V was clipped by 0 bases and J by 4 bases; unmatched bases: 8. DNA of the CDR3: TGTGCCAGCAGTTACTCTTCTAGCGGGGTCCTCGCAGATACGCAGTATTTT. It codes for CASSYSSSGVLADTQYF.

The V gene is TRBV2, the J gene TRBJ1-5; 7 bases agree with TRBD1. The CDR3 is made up of 14 amino acids. The trim removed 3 bases at V and 5 bases at J, leaving 4 bases unmatched. From germline, CDR1 is SNHLY and CDR2 FYNNEI. This CDR3 reads CASSEGQNYQPQHF. CDR3 nucleotide sequence: TGTGCCAGCAGTGAGGGACAGAATTATCAGCCCCAGCATTTT.

J is TRBJ2-5 and V is TRBV7-8; D unclear. Trimming shortened V by 11 bases and J by 1 base, and 11 bases separated the two germline ends. CDR1 SGHVS and CDR2 FQNEAQ come from the germline V gene. CDR3 length: 12 amino acids. The CDR3 DNA follows: TGTGCCGGGTCAATCGTCCAAGAGACCCAGTACTTC. This sequence encodes CAGSIVQETQYF.

This clonotype has a single count. This chain links TRBV28 with TRBJ1-1; D is uncertain. Germline V gene data show CDR1 as MDHEN and CDR2 as SYDVKM. This CDR3 region has 14 residues. V lost 4 bases and J 2 bases, leaving 11 bases between the germline ends. This chain's CDR3 is CASSSWTGNTEAFF. CDR3 coding DNA: TGTGCCAGCAGTTCGTGGACCGGTAACACTGAAGCTTTCTTT.

The chain carries TRBV6-1 and TRBJ1-1; perhaps TRBD1 as D (5 bases). Per germline, CDR1 MNHNS and CDR2 SASEGT. This CDR3 comprises 14 residues. The V and J ends lost 3 bases and 1 base respectively, with 9 bases between them. CDR3 residues: CASSEKTANTEAFF. In nucleotides, the CDR3 is TGTGCCAGCAGTGAGAAGACAGCGAACACTGAAGCTTTCTTT.

This clonotype was seen once. This CDR3 fails to terminate in the conserved phenylalanine or tryptophan, so it likely reflects a read error. The rearrangement uses TRBV6-1 and TRBJ2-7; D call uncertain. The germline V and J ends were trimmed by 5 bases and 1 base, with 18 bases remaining between them. The germline V gene encodes CDR1 MNHNS and CDR2 SASEGT. This CDR3 is built from 16 residues. CDR3 amino acids: CASSIPPTGGSYEQYS. DNA for the CDR3: TGTGCCAGCAGTATTCCGCCAACTGGCGGTTCCTACGAGCAGTACTCC.

This clonotype was counted a few times. The chain carries TRBV28 and TRBJ2-7; D is undetermined. The germline CDR1 and CDR2 sequences are MDHEN and SYDVKM. CDR3 size: 13 residues. V lost 3 bases to trimming and J lost 3 bases, with 9 bases between them. The CDR3 nucleotides are TGTGCCAGCAGTTTGGGCAGTTTCTACGAGCAGTACTTC. This codes for CASSLGSFYEQYF. Using reference TRBV28 and TRBJ2-7 for the parts outside the CDR3, the full variable domain is DVKVTQSSRYLVKRTGEKVFLECVQDMDHENMFWYRQDPGLGLRLIYFSYDVKMKEKGDIPEGYSVSREKKERFSLILESASTNQTSMYLCASSLGSFYEQYFGPGTRLTVT.

The chain joins TRBV25-1 to TRBJ1-1; tentatively, D is TRBD1 (5 bases). The V gene lost 3 bases and the J gene lost 1 base, with 12 bases spanning the gap. The length of the CDR3 is 15 residues. The V gene's germline CDR1 is MGHDK and CDR2 SYGVNS. CDR3 residues: CASSEGGTGNTEAFF. CDR3 coding DNA: TGTGCCAGCAGTGAGGGGGGTACAGGGAACACTGAAGCTTTCTTT.